Shown below are 8 T cell receptor beta chains from a single sample sequenced in a study of beta chain features in type 1 diabetes (dated by TCRdb to between 2017 and 2018). Overall study outcomes, separate from this receptor: Type 1 diabetes patients showed a moderate but significant shortening of TCRB CDR3 length in all four CD4+ subsets.

These TCRs are of unknown antigen specificity. The method behind the library was the immunoSEQ multiplex PCR assay. The High Capacity cDNA Reverse Transcription Kit was used to reverse transcribe all of the isolated RNA, meaning that expressed TCRB transcripts were what got sequenced. TCRdb provides this immuneACCESS table in a form limited to in-frame rearrangements. Some clones are lacking; in checked studies, under half of them reflect an unresolved V gene, and why the rest are absent is not known. For this sample there are more than 250,000 clones; about 13% appear just once. The ten largest clones take up 0.017% of the sample. The sample taken for sequencing was naive CD4+ T cells from blood. The intended sense of this specimen's cell subset or site label: true naive CD4+ T cells. All receptors derive from a man aged 25 to 40 with type 1 diabetes.

The sample holds a few counts of this clone. The chain is built from TRBV7-8 and TRBJ1-1; D is unclear. Germline lookup yields CDR1 SGHVS and CDR2 FQNEAQ. The V gene lost 6 bases and the J gene lost 0 bases, with 5 bases spanning the gap. The CDR3 loop spans 12 amino acids. DNA for the CDR3: TGTGCCAGCAGTGTTATGAACACTGAAGCTTTCTTT. Translation gives CASSVMNTEAFF.

The CDR3 bases are TGTGCCAGCAGCCCCTACCTAGGGAGCGGGAGGGCCCATGAGCAGTTCTTC. Translation gives CASSPYLGSGRAHEQFF. The J gene is TRBJ2-1, the V gene TRBV11-2, with 10 bases matching TRBD2. The CDR3 sequence is 17 residues long. The V gene end was trimmed by 5 bases and the J gene end by 8 bases; junction bases not matched to a gene: 15. Germline-derived CDR1 and CDR2 are SGHAT and FQNNGV.

This clone was detected a few times. The chain carries TRBV4-3 and TRBJ1-2; 8 nucleotides align to TRBD1. Germline CDR1 is LGHNA and CDR2 is YSLEER. The CDR3 runs 12 residues. V gave up 6 bases and J gave up 3 bases; unmatched junction bases: 0. The DNA of the CDR3 is TGCGCCAGCAGGGACAGGGACTATGGCTACACCTTC. Protein: CASRDRDYGYTF.

This clone has only one observation. The V and J genes are TRBV2 and TRBJ1-5, with 7 bases matching TRBD1. Germline-derived CDR1 and CDR2 are SNHLY and FYNNEI. Losses at the gene ends were 7 bases for V and 7 bases for J; bases not matched to a gene: 7. This CDR3 contains 13 residues. The CDR3 DNA reads as TGTGCCAGCAAGGGACAGTCGTACCAGCCCCAGCATTTT. It yields the protein CASKGQSYQPQHF.

The sample holds a few counts of this clone. The rearrangement uses TRBV29-1 and TRBJ1-1; 7 bases are shared with TRBD1. In germline, CDR1 is SQVTM, CDR2 ANQGSEA. The CDR3 covers 13 residues. Trimming at V came to 7 bases and at J to 1 base, leaving 6 bases not matched to a gene. The CDR3 sequence: CSAQGQQNTEAFF. CDR3 in DNA: TGCAGCGCCCAGGGACAGCAGAACACTGAAGCTTTCTTT.

This clone was counted many times. CDR3 coding DNA: TGTGCCACCAGCAGAGATCTAGGGGGTGAGCAGTTCTTC. This translates into CATSRDLGGEQFF. The chain combines TRBV15 with TRBJ2-1; D may be TRBD1 (6 bases). This CDR3 contains 13 residues. In germline, CDR1 is LNHNV, CDR2 YYDKDF (reference sequence). The V and J ends lost 0 bases and 9 bases respectively, with 9 bases between them.

For the CDR3, the DNA is TGTGCCAGTAGTATTGGAGGGACTGGGCAGCCCCAGCATTTT. The encoded protein is CASSIGGTGQPQHF. The chain is built from TRBV19 and TRBJ1-5; D might be TRBD1 (5 bases). The CDR3 contains 14 residues. V lost 3 bases and J 7 bases, leaving 13 bases between the germline ends. Per germline, CDR1 LNHDA and CDR2 SQIVND (reference sequence).

About this clone itself: One junction end disagrees with the germline gene, perhaps due to a read error. The CDR3 region has the DNA TGTGCTAGCAGCTTAGGTCTAGCGGGAGTACCGCAGTATTTT. Its protein product is CASSLGLAGVPQYF. The chain is built from TRBV7-7 and TRBJ2-3, with 10 bases that match TRBD2. Germline CDR1 is SSHAT and CDR2 is FNYEAQ (reference sequence). This CDR3 has 14 residues.